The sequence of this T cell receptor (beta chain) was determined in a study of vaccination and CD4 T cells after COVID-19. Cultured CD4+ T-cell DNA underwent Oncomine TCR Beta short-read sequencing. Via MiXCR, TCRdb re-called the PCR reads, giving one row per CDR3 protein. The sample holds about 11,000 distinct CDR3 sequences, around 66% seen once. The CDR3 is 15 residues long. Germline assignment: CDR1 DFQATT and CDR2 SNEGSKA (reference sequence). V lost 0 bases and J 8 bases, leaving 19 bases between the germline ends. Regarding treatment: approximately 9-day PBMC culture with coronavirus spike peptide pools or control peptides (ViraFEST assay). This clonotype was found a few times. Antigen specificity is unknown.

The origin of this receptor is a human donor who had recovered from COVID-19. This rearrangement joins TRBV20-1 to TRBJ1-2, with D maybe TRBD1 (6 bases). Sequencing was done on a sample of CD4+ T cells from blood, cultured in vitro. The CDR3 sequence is CSARDLGGALGGYTF. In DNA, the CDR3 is TGCAGTGCTAGAGACTTAGGGGGGGCCCTCGGGGGCTACACCTTC.